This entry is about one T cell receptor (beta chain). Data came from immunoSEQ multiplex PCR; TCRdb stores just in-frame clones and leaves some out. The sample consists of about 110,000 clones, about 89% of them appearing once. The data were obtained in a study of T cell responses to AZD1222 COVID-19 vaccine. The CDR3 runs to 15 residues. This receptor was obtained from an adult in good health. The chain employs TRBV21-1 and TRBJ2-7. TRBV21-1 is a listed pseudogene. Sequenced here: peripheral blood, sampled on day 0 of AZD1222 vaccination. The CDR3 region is CASGSRKRVPYEQYF. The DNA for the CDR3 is TGTGCCAGCGGTTCGCGAAAAAGGGTCCCCTACGAGCAGTACTTC.